The 7 T cell receptor beta chains below were found in one sample sequenced in a study of OX40 agonist ivuxolimab in advanced cancers. Assay: immunoSEQ multiplex PCR; the TCRdb copy retains only in-frame clones and omits some. The repertoire holds just over 30,000 clones, with about 88% as singletons. Sequenced material: CD4+ or CD8+ T cells sorted from blood, taken in a trial of the OX40 agonist ivuxolimab. Receptor source: an adult with an advanced solid tumor such as melanoma, head and neck, liver or kidney cancer.

The chain recombines TRBV5-6 with TRBJ1-5; maybe TRBD1 (5 bases). V dropped 2 bases and J dropped 6 bases, with 12 bases sitting between them. Germline CDR1 is SGHDT and CDR2 is YYEEEE. The CDR3 is made up of 14 amino acids. The CDR3 protein is CASSFSGSGQPQHF. The CDR3 region has the DNA TGTGCCAGCAGCTTTTCAGGGAGCGGTCAGCCCCAGCATTTT. Full variable domain (remainder filled in from reference TRBV5-6 and TRBJ1-5): DAGVTQSPTHLIKTRGQQVTLRCSPKSGHDTVSWYQQALGQGPQFIFQYYEEEERQRGNFPDRFSGHQFPNYSSELNVNALLLGDSALYLCASSFSGSGQPQHFGDGTRLSIL.

This clone has just a few counts. This sequence joins TRBV6-5 and TRBJ2-7; possibly TRBD1 for D (5 bases). Trimming removed 4 bases from V and 7 bases from J, with 23 bases in between. Per germline, CDR1 MNHEY and CDR2 SVGAGI. CDR3 length: 16 residues. CDR3 DNA: TGTGCCAGCAGTTTGTGGGGCAGCAGTTTGGGTCATGAGCAGTACTTC. This codes for CASSLWGSSLGHEQYF.

The rearrangement joins TRBV27 to TRBJ1-5; no clear D. Germline V lookup: CDR1 MNHEY, CDR2 SMNVEV (reference sequence). Trimming took off 3 bases at V and 4 bases at J, with 7 bases between the two ends. The CDR3 loop spans 13 amino acids. This chain's CDR3 is CASSLQENQPQHF. The CDR3 bases are TGTGCCAGCAGTTTGCAGGAGAATCAGCCCCAGCATTTT.

The rearrangement links TRBV9 to TRBJ1-5; tentative D call: TRBD1 (5 bases). Germline V lookup: CDR1 SGDLS, CDR2 YYNGEE. V shed 0 bases and J shed 4 bases, with 11 bases lying between them. The CDR3 runs 15 residues. CDR3 bases: TGTGCCAGCAGCGTAGAGGACACGACAAATCAGCCCCAGCATTTT. Encoded protein: CASSVEDTTNQPQHF.

J is TRBJ1-5 and V is TRBV27; D is unclear. V gave up 3 bases and J gave up 0 bases, with 9 bases separating them. CDR3 length: 15 residues. The V gene's germline CDR1 is MNHEY and CDR2 SMNVEV (reference sequence). This CDR3 reads CASSFLANSNQPQHF. DNA of the CDR3: TGTGCCAGCAGTTTTCTGGCTAATAGCAATCAGCCCCAGCATTTT.

This rearrangement joins TRBV7-7 to TRBJ2-2; D unclear. Germline-derived CDR1 and CDR2 are SSHAT and FNYEAQ (reference sequence). CDR3 length: 14 residues. V gave up 0 bases and J gave up 2 bases, with 4 bases separating them. As DNA, the CDR3 is TGTGCCAGCAGCTTAGCGTTAAACACCGGGGAGCTGTTTTTT. It translates to CASSLALNTGELFF. Full variable domain (rest looked up from reference TRBV7-7 and TRBJ2-2): GAGVSQSPRYKVTKRGQDVTLRCDPISSHATLYWYQQALGQGPEFLTYFNYEAQPDKSGLPSDRFSAERPEGSISTLTIQRTEQRDSAMYRCASSLALNTGELFFGEGSRLTVL.

This chain connects TRBV2 to TRBJ2-4; 9 positions match TRBD1. The J segment lost 6 bases and the V segment lost 6 bases, leaving 9 bases of the junction unmatched. The CDR3 sequence is 15 residues long. Germline V gene sequence: CDR1 SNHLY, CDR2 FYNNEI. The CDR3 DNA is TGTGCCAGCAGGAAAGGGACAGGGTTTGCAAACATTCAGTACTTC. Its translation: CASRKGTGFANIQYF.